This T cell receptor (beta chain) derives from a study of T-cell memory formation after mild COVID-19. TCRdb used MiXCR to reprocess the 5' RACE reads, holding one entry per CDR3 protein. The table includes around 110,000 distinct CDR3 sequences, approximately 17% detected once. The CDR3 is 16 residues long. CDR1 and CDR2 from the germline V gene are DFQATT and SNEGSKA (reference sequence). Trimming pared 3 bases from V and 5 bases from J, leaving 23 bases between. V gene TRBV20-1 combines with J gene TRBJ2-7, with D perhaps being TRBD1 or TRBD2 (6 bases each). The material sequenced was PBMCs or a T cell subset sorted from them (not recorded which). The clonotype comes from an adult woman who had mild COVID-19 (a few samples of this study predate the infection). Cell type and time point are not known. CDR3 region: CSASEWGATANHEQYF. DNA of the CDR3: TGCAGTGCTAGCGAGTGGGGGGCGACTGCCAACCACGAGCAGTACTTC.